This T cell receptor beta chain was retrieved from a study of cytomegalovirus exposure and HLA in healthy donors. Study-level points and caveats: CMV serostatus was the sole immune exposure information available. Across donors, most TCRs were seen rarely, yet some public ones were widespread.

About this clone: Its antigen is currently unknown.

Primers: 60 Vbeta forward and 13 Jbeta reverse. The protocol was immunoSEQ multiplex PCR, while the TCRdb copy is restricted to in-frame clones and leaves out a portion. The data hold just over 150,000 clones, with about 79% observed a single time. Source material: PBMCs. The receptor's source is a woman aged 45 to 65 in good health and CMV-seropositive.

CDR3 coding DNA: TGCGCCAGCAGCCGGGACAACTCCTATAATTCACCCCTCCACTTT. Translation: CASSRDNSYNSPLHF. V gene TRBV4-1 combines with J gene TRBJ1-6; perhaps TRBD1 as D (6 bases). The germline CDR1 and CDR2 sequences are MGHRA and YSYEKL. CDR3 length equals 15 residues. Trimming removed 4 bases from V and 0 bases from J, with 7 bases in between.